This TCR beta chain emerged from a study of regulatory dendritic cells for organ transplantation. General observations from the study: Alloreactive memory CD8+ T cell pools varied considerably between individuals.

Concerning this clone: The antigen remains undetermined.

Libraries were prepared by immunoSEQ multiplex PCR; TCRdb keeps only in-frame clonotypes and omits some of them. The data contain tens of thousands of clones, under 90% of them singletons. The CDR3 is made up of 15 amino acids. In germline, CDR1 is SEHNR, CDR2 FQNEAQ (reference sequence). V was clipped by 5 bases and J by 0 bases, with 14 bases between them. The TCR was taken from a human donor in good health. The V and J genes are TRBV7-9 and TRBJ2-7; D ambiguous. The sequenced material came from naive CD8+ T cells from blood. Subset reported: CD45RA+ naive T cells. The CDR3 here is CASSPLGAVSYEQYF. CDR3 coding DNA: TGTGCCAGCAGCCCTCTAGGTGCAGTCTCCTACGAGCAGTACTTC.